The 30 T cell receptor beta chains reported below all come from one sample, sequenced in a study of response to subunit inactivated influenza vaccine. TCRdb analysed the RT-PCR reads with MiXCR anew, one entry per CDR3 protein. The sample includes roughly 700,000 distinct CDR3 sequences, roughly 14% seen only once; the top ten take 5.5% to 7%. Source: PBMCs from blood, taken 14 to 15 days before vaccination. The receptors were sampled from a man in his forties or fifties who received an inactivated influenza vaccine.

This chain uses TRBV27 with TRBJ2-7; TRBD1 might be the D (5 bases). Germline loops: CDR1 MNHEY, CDR2 SMNVEV (reference sequence). The CDR3 is made up of 14 amino acids. Trimming took 6 bases from V and 4 from J, leaving 16 bases between them. In DNA form, the CDR3 reads TGTGCCAGCAGCCCATTCAGGACACAATACGAGCAGTACTTC. Its translation is CASSPFRTQYEQYF.

This clonotype was observed a handful of times. V usage is TRBV4-1 and J usage is TRBJ1-1; D is unclear. CDR3 size: 14 residues. CDR1 and CDR2 (germline): MGHRA, YSYEKL. The germline V and J ends were trimmed by 1 base and 1 base, with 7 bases remaining between them. CDR3 in amino acids: CASSQATRNTEAFF. DNA of the CDR3: TGCGCCAGCAGCCAAGCAACAAGGAACACTGAAGCTTTCTTT.

This clonotype was seen only a few times. This chain uses TRBV2 with TRBJ2-2; 9 nucleotides align to TRBD2. CDR3 length equals 18 residues. V shed 0 bases, J shed 7 bases, and the junction held 12 bases outside the gene matches. Looked up from germline, CDR1 is SNHLY and CDR2 is FYNNEI. CDR3 region: CASSEALPGLALRGELFF. The CDR3 DNA is TGTGCCAGCAGTGAAGCGCTTCCGGGACTAGCTCTTCGCGGGGAGCTGTTTTTT.

This clonotype was picked up a small number of times. The junction shows a germline mismatch at one end, possibly a read error. This sequence joins TRBV20-1 and TRBJ1-1; D is ambiguous. The CDR3 totals 11 residues. Germline loops: CDR1 DFQATT, CDR2 SNEGSKA (reference sequence). As DNA, the CDR3 is TGCAGTGTTAGAAGGGTCACTGAAGCTTTCTTT. Protein product: CSVRRVTEAFF.

There are a few counts of this clonotype. The chain carries TRBV12-3 or TRBV12-4 and TRBJ2-1; possibly TRBD1 or TRBD2 for D (5 bases each). The V end lost 6 bases, the J end lost 6 bases, and 18 bases lay between the germline ends. CDR3 length equals 15 residues. The CDR3, as DNA: TGTGCCAGCAGACCCACCGGGACCGTCGGCAATGAGCAGTTCTTC. Translated: CASRPTGTVGNEQFF.

The J gene is TRBJ2-7, the V gene TRBV18; D unresolved. V lost 2 bases, J lost 5 bases, and 7 bases lay in between. The CDR3 totals 12 residues. Germline values: CDR1 KGHSH, CDR2 LQKENI. The CDR3 reads CASSPSTHEQYF. CDR3 in DNA: TGTGCCAGCTCACCATCTACCCACGAGCAGTACTTC.

This clonotype showed up just a few times. This chain links TRBV20-1 with TRBJ2-5, with 9 bases that match TRBD1. Germline V gene lookup returns CDR1 DFQATT and CDR2 SNEGSKA (reference sequence). This CDR3 contains 11 residues. Unmatched junction bases numbered 2, after V lost 8 bases and J lost 4 bases. The CDR3 loop reads CSLQGAETQYF. The CDR3 DNA reads as TGCAGTCTACAGGGGGCAGAGACCCAGTACTTC.

This clonotype came up many times. The chain recombines TRBV5-1 with TRBJ1-5, with 9 bases lining up with TRBD1. V shed 5 bases, J shed 7 bases, and the junction held 7 bases outside the gene matches. This CDR3 contains 14 residues. Germline CDR1 and CDR2: SGHRS and YFSETQ. In DNA form, the CDR3 reads TGCGCCAGCAGAACTGACAGGGGGTTGCAGCCCCAGCATTTT. Translated, it gives CASRTDRGLQPQHF.

This clonotype was seen a few times. The chain combines TRBV7-2 with TRBJ2-7; 11 positions agree with TRBD1. Trimming took 4 bases from V and 5 from J; bases not matched to a gene: 7. The CDR3 spans 15 residues. Germline CDR1 is SGHTA and CDR2 is FQGNSA. For the CDR3, the DNA is TGTGCCAGCAGCTACTGGACAGGGGGCTTAGACGAGCAGTACTTC. This sequence encodes CASSYWTGGLDEQYF.

In its sample, this clonotype was seen a few times. This rearrangement joins TRBV7-2 to TRBJ2-3; 8 bases are shared with TRBD2. The CDR3 sequence is 19 residues long. The V gene end was trimmed by 0 bases and the J gene end by 10 bases; junction bases not matched to a gene: 21. CDR1 is SGHTA and CDR2 is FQGNSA in the germline V gene. This chain's CDR3 is CASSLAPPGTRKSYPAQYF. In DNA, the CDR3 is TGTGCCAGCAGCTTAGCGCCCCCGGGGACTAGGAAGTCATACCCAGCGCAGTATTTT.

This chain joins TRBV6-1 and TRBJ1-2, with a weak D call TRBD1 (6 bases). Germline values: CDR1 MNHNS, CDR2 SASEGT. V was trimmed by 5 bases and J by 1 base, leaving 14 bases between them. This CDR3 is 15 amino acids long. CDR3 sequence (DNA): TGTGCCAGCAGTCTCCGACAGGAGAGTAACTATGGCTACACCTTC. Translated: CASSLRQESNYGYTF.

The chain employs TRBV5-1 and TRBJ2-5; tentatively, D is TRBD1 (5 bases). Trimming took 0 bases from V and 7 from J, leaving 19 bases between them. The germline V gene encodes CDR1 SGHRS and CDR2 YFSETQ. This CDR3 has 16 amino acids. The CDR3 loop reads CASSLVTKGVDGTQYF. The CDR3, as DNA: TGCGCCAGCAGCTTGGTCACTAAAGGGGTCGACGGGACCCAGTACTTC.

This clonotype was recorded only once. This chain uses TRBV28 with TRBJ2-1; maybe TRBD1 (5 bases). CDR3 length: 17 residues. V was trimmed by 6 bases and J by 0 bases, leaving 18 bases between them. Germline V gene data show CDR1 as MDHEN and CDR2 as SYDVKM. DNA of the CDR3: TGTGCCAGCAGGACAGACAGTGATTTCATCTCCTACAATGAGCAGTTCTTC. Its protein product is CASRTDSDFISYNEQFF.

This clonotype was picked up many times. J is TRBJ1-1 and V is TRBV29-1; perhaps TRBD1 as D (5 bases). The germline gives CDR1 SQVTM, CDR2 ANQGSEA. The CDR3 is 15 residues long. V was clipped by 4 bases and J by 0 bases, with 15 bases between them. The CDR3 region is CSVVQGKGLNTEAFF. CDR3 in DNA: TGCAGCGTTGTTCAAGGGAAGGGGTTGAACACTGAAGCTTTCTTT.

This clonotype was seen a few times. The V call is TRBV5-6, the J call TRBJ2-1, with a weak D call TRBD1 (5 bases). V lost 4 bases and J lost 5, with 19 bases in between. Germline values: CDR1 SGHDT, CDR2 YYEEEE. This CDR3 comprises 16 residues. CDR3 region: CASSPPVKGPNNEQFF. CDR3 in DNA: TGTGCCAGCAGCCCACCGGTTAAGGGGCCCAACAATGAGCAGTTCTTC.

This clonotype occurred many times. V usage is TRBV20-1 and J usage is TRBJ2-3, with 9 bases identical to TRBD1. CDR1 and CDR2 (germline): DFQATT, SNEGSKA (reference sequence). This CDR3 spans 15 amino acids. V lost 5 bases, J lost 6 bases, and 12 bases stayed unmatched. CDR3 in DNA: TGCAGTGCTCCCCGGGACAGGGTTAGAAGGGATACGCAGTATTTT. Its protein product is CSAPRDRVRRDTQYF.

This chain links TRBV20-1 with TRBJ1-2, with D perhaps matching TRBD1 (6 bases). From germline, CDR1 is DFQATT and CDR2 SNEGSKA (reference sequence). This CDR3 has 11 residues. The CDR3 bases are TGCACGGTACCCAGGGGCTATGGCTACACCTTC. Translated, it gives CTVPRGYGYTF.

The CDR3 loop reads CASSQLGTYEQYF. DNA for the CDR3: TGTGCCAGCAGCCAACTCGGGACATACGAGCAGTACTTC. The chain recombines TRBV14 with TRBJ2-7; TRBD1 might be the D (6 bases). Germline CDR1 is SGHDN and CDR2 is FVKESK. This CDR3 spans 13 amino acids. The germline V and J ends were trimmed by 2 bases and 4 bases, with 9 bases remaining between them.

This chain joins TRBV2 and TRBJ2-7; TRBD2 agrees at 13 bases. CDR3 length: 15 amino acids. V lost 4 bases, J lost 2 bases, and 2 bases stayed unmatched. Germline assignment: CDR1 SNHLY and CDR2 FYNNEI. CDR3 nucleotides: TGTGCCAGCAGTGCCGGGACTAGCGGGACCTACGAGCAGTACTTC. Translated, it gives CASSAGTSGTYEQYF.

This clonotype was seen a handful of times. The genes are TRBV15 and TRBJ2-5; no firm D call. In germline, CDR1 is LNHNV, CDR2 YYDKDF (reference sequence). V was trimmed by 0 bases and J by 5 bases, leaving 10 bases between them. CDR3 size: 14 residues. CDR3 in amino acids: CATSRDNGRETQYF. CDR3 coding DNA: TGTGCCACCAGCAGAGATAACGGGCGTGAGACCCAGTACTTC.

This clonotype was picked up many times. This sequence joins TRBV20-1 and TRBJ2-7, with 11 bases lining up with TRBD1. The germline V gene encodes CDR1 DFQATT and CDR2 SNEGSKA (reference sequence). CDR3 length equals 15 residues. Trimming took 5 bases from V and 3 from J; bases not matched to a gene: 9. CDR3 in amino acids: CSAEIRDRGYYEQYF. The CDR3 DNA reads TGCAGTGCTGAAATTCGGGACAGGGGGTACTACGAGCAGTACTTC.

This chain connects TRBV28 to TRBJ1-6; D may be TRBD1 (6 bases). The germline V and J ends were trimmed by 6 bases and 2 bases, with 14 bases remaining between them. The CDR3 contains 16 residues. Germline V gene lookup returns CDR1 MDHEN and CDR2 SYDVKM. The CDR3 coding sequence is TGTGCCAGCAGCCCCGGGGGGCGCACCTATAATTCACCCCTCCACTTT. Translated: CASSPGGRTYNSPLHF.

This clonotype was seen only a few times. V and J are TRBV7-9 and TRBJ2-1, with 8 nucleotides matching TRBD2. CDR1 SEHNR and CDR2 FQNEAQ come from the germline V gene (reference sequence). The V and J ends lost 1 base and 9 bases, in that order; junction bases with no gene match: 8. There are 15 residues in the CDR3. The chain's CDR3 is CASSLVPAGVGEQFF. Here the CDR3 DNA reads TGTGCCAGCAGCTTAGTTCCAGCGGGAGTAGGTGAGCAGTTCTTC.

This clonotype was observed a handful of times. The rearrangement links TRBV19 to TRBJ2-1, with TRBD2 identical over 12 bases. The CDR3 consists of 13 residues. Germline trimming cut 9 bases from V and 8 bases from J; bases unmatched to any gene: 5. Germline V CDR1 and CDR2: LNHDA, SQIVND (reference sequence). CDR3 nucleotides: TGTGCCAGCGGACTAGCGGGAATCTATGAGCAGTTCTTC. Translating gives CASGLAGIYEQFF.

The rearrangement joins TRBV7-8 to TRBJ2-5; tentatively, D is TRBD1 (5 bases). This CDR3 comprises 16 residues. Germline V CDR1 and CDR2: SGHVS, FQNEAQ. Trimming took off 3 bases at V and 5 bases at J, with 19 bases between the two ends. CDR3 DNA: TGTGCCAGCAGCTTTGGATTGACAGTCGTTATGGAGACCCAGTACTTC. Its protein product is CASSFGLTVVMETQYF.

This clonotype was picked up a small number of times. V usage is TRBV6-2 or TRBV6-3 and J usage is TRBJ2-5; a possible D gene is TRBD1 (6 bases). The germline V and J ends were trimmed by 0 bases and 5 bases, with 22 bases remaining between them. The germline gives CDR1 MNHEY, CDR2 SVGEGT. The CDR3 extends over 18 amino acids. CDR3 protein: CASSYSITNPGTLETQYF. The DNA of the CDR3 is TGTGCCAGCAGTTACTCGATCACGAACCCCGGGACACTGGAGACCCAGTACTTC.

This clonotype was counted a few times. V is TRBV5-1 and J is TRBJ1-2; 7 positions agree with TRBD1. In germline, CDR1 is SGHRS, CDR2 YFSETQ. V lost 0 bases to trimming and J lost 4 bases; unmatched junction nucleotides: 6. The CDR3 contains 15 residues. The DNA for the CDR3 is TGCGCCAGCAGCTTGGCTCAGGGGGAAGCCTATGGCTACACCTTC. Translation: CASSLAQGEAYGYTF.

The chain joins TRBV9 to TRBJ2-1; D might be TRBD2 (6 bases). Trimming removed 2 bases from V and 3 bases from J, with 12 bases in between. The CDR3 has 15 residues. Germline CDR1 and CDR2: SGDLS and YYNGEE. For the CDR3, the DNA is TGTGCCAGCAGCGTTGGCGGGAACCTCTACAATGAGCAGTTCTTC. Its protein is CASSVGGNLYNEQFF.

The chain carries TRBV2 and TRBJ2-7; no reliable D call. The CDR3 sequence is 13 residues long. Trimming left V 7 bases short and J 3 bases short, with 13 bases between. Germline V lookup: CDR1 SNHLY, CDR2 FYNNEI. Here the CDR3 reads CASTLTHLYEQYF. CDR3 coding DNA: TGTGCCAGCACCCTAACGCACCTCTACGAGCAGTACTTC.

This clonotype turned up a few times. At one of its ends the junction is not consistent with the germline gene, which may arise from a read error. CDR3 DNA: TGTGCCAGCTCGCCACCTAAATCACTCATGGACTACCCATACGAGCAGTACTTC. This encodes CASSPPKSLMDYPYEQYF. This sequence joins TRBV18 and TRBJ2-7; tentative D call: TRBD2 (6 bases). Germline V gives CDR1 KGHSH, CDR2 LQKENI. There are 18 residues in the CDR3.